The 8 T cell receptor beta chains reported below all come from one sample, sequenced in a study of blood T cell repertoires in COVID-19. Method: immunoSEQ multiplex PCR; TCRdb's copy keeps in-frame clones and lacks some. The sample records about 310,000 clones, 70% to 90% being singletons. Sequencing was performed on peripheral blood. The receptors were gathered from a woman aged 45-59 years who had recovered from COVID-19.

The rearrangement uses TRBV29-1 and TRBJ1-2; no clear D. CDR1 is SQVTM, CDR2 ANQGSEA, per germline. Deletions cut 1 base from V and 6 bases from J, with 9 bases between. The CDR3 runs 12 residues. In DNA, the CDR3 is TGCAGCGTTGAAGGCCTCGCTAATGGCTACACCTTC. The encoded protein is CSVEGLANGYTF. Filled out from reference TRBV29-1 and TRBJ1-2, the complete variable domain reads SAVISQKPSRDICQRGTSLTIQCQVDSQVTMMFWYRQQPGQSLTLIATANQGSEATYESGFVIDKFPISRPNLTFSTLTVSNMSPEDSSIYLCSVEGLANGYTFGSGTRLTVV.

CDR3 protein: CASRPGLAGGLYNEQFF. CDR3 in DNA: TGTGCCAGCAGACCTGGACTAGCGGGGGGGCTATACAATGAGCAGTTCTTC. The chain uses TRBV9 and TRBJ2-1; TRBD2 matches 15 bases. The junction had 7 bases not matched to a gene; V was cut back by 5 bases and J by 4 bases. CDR1 is SGDLS, CDR2 YYNGEE, per germline. CDR3 length: 17 amino acids.

The chain links TRBV14 to TRBJ2-7; perhaps TRBD1 as D (6 bases). Looked up from germline, CDR1 is SGHDN and CDR2 is FVKESK. The ends were cut back, 4 bases at V and 5 bases at J, with 15 bases in the middle. This CDR3 comprises 14 residues. The CDR3 region is CASSPSRGTDEQYF. CDR3 in DNA: TGTGCCAGCAGCCCCTCCAGGGGAACGGACGAGCAGTACTTC.

This clone was recorded once. The gene calls are TRBV2 and TRBJ2-2, with D hard to call. The CDR3 has 13 amino acids. CDR1 and CDR2 from the germline V gene are SNHLY and FYNNEI. V lost 6 bases, J lost 6 bases, and 11 bases lay in between. CDR3 sequence (DNA): TGTGCCAGCAGCCCTCACGGTCCCGGGGAGCTGTTTTTT. This translates into CASSPHGPGELFF. Using reference TRBV2 and TRBJ2-2 for the parts outside the CDR3, the full variable domain is EPEVTQTPSHQVTQMGQEVILRCVPISNHLYFYWYRQILGQKVEFLVSFYNNEISEKSEIFDDQFSVERPDGSNFTLKIRSTKLEDSAMYFCASSPHGPGELFFGEGSRLTVL.

This chain joins TRBV28 and TRBJ2-3; tentatively, D is TRBD1 (5 bases). V gave up 2 bases and J gave up 1 base, with 10 bases separating them. Germline values: CDR1 MDHEN, CDR2 SYDVKM. The CDR3 length is 15 residues. The CDR3 sequence: CASSLVGRGTDTQYF. CDR3 bases: TGTGCCAGCAGTTTAGTCGGCAGGGGCACAGATACGCAGTATTTT.

CDR3 in amino acids: CASSLTSVSEQFF. In DNA, the CDR3 is TGTGCCAGCAGCTTAACTAGCGTTAGTGAGCAGTTCTTC. The chain has TRBV7-3 and TRBJ2-1, with a weak D call TRBD2 (5 bases). Germline values: CDR1 SGHTA, CDR2 FQGTGA. V was cut by 0 bases and J by 9 bases, with 9 bases left in between. This CDR3 has 13 residues.

The V call is TRBV4-2, the J call TRBJ2-7; possibly TRBD1 for D (5 bases). The CDR3 runs 14 residues. V lost 1 base and J lost 3, with 10 bases in between. Germline-derived CDR1 and CDR2 are LGHNA and YNFKEQ. DNA of the CDR3: TGTGCCAGCAGCCAAGTCCAACAGGACTACGAGCAGTACTTC. Translating it yields CASSQVQQDYEQYF.

The V call is TRBV9, the J call TRBJ2-1, with a possible D match to TRBD1 (5 bases). This CDR3 comprises 15 residues. Deletions cut 2 bases from V and 3 bases from J, with 12 bases between. The germline CDR1 and CDR2 sequences are SGDLS and YYNGEE. The CDR3 DNA sequence: TGTGCCAGCAGCGTTACAGGTGGAGTCTACAATGAGCAGTTCTTC. Amino acids: CASSVTGGVYNEQFF. The full variable domain, rest sourced from reference TRBV9 and TRBJ2-1, is DSGVTQTPKHLITATGQRVTLRCSPRSGDLSVYWYQQSLDQGLQFLIQYYNGEERAKGNILERFSAQQFPDLHSELNLSSLELGDSALYFCASSVTGGVYNEQFFGPGTRLTVL.